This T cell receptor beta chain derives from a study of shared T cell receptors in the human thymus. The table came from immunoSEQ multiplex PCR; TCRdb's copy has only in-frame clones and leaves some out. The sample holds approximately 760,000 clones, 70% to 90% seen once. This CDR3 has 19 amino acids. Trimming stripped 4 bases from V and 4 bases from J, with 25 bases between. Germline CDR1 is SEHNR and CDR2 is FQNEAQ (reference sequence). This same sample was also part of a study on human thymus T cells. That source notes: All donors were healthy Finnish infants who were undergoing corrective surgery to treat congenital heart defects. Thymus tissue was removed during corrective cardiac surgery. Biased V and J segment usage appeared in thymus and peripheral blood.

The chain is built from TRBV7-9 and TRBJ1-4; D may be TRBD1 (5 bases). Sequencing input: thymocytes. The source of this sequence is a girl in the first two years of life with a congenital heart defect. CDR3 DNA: TGTGCCAGCAGCTCAGGGCCCGTACAGCTCTACAATGATAATGAAAAACTGTTTTTT. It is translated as CASSSGPVQLYNDNEKLFF.